The present T cell receptor (beta chain) was sequenced within a study of cytomegalovirus exposure and HLA in healthy donors. Primers included in the PCR were 60 Vbeta and 13 Jbeta primers. TCRdb's copy holds only in-frame clones and misses some; the assay was immunoSEQ multiplex PCR. This repertoire shows about 190,000 clones, about 77% found once; its top ten account for roughly 2.1%. Study findings and constraints: The classifier, whose performance was assessed in both the original and validation cohorts, reportedly diagnosed cytomegalovirus status with high specificity and sensitivity.

This CDR3 is 14 amino acids long. The V and J ends lost 6 bases and 3 bases, in that order; junction bases with no gene match: 6. Germline CDR1 is MNHEY and CDR2 is SMNVEV (reference sequence). Comments on this clone: Its antigen is not known.

The chain carries TRBV27 and TRBJ2-7; 9 positions match TRBD1. The material sequenced was PBMCs. The sequence was obtained from a young woman in good health and CMV-seropositive. The CDR3 region is CASRGWGQGYEQYF. The CDR3 region has the DNA TGTGCCAGCAGGGGATGGGGACAGGGCTACGAGCAGTACTTC.